Listed below are T cell receptor beta chains from one sample, sequenced in a study of shared clonotypes between healthy human individuals. The protocol was immunoSEQ multiplex PCR, while the TCRdb copy is restricted to in-frame clones and leaves out a portion. The sample records about 1,800,000 clones, about 94% being singletons. The sequencing sample was made of naive CD8+ T cells sorted from blood. These receptors all stem from a man aged 18 to 30 in good health. Both conserved end residues are part of each CDR3. Fields, in order: J gene, V gene, D gene, clone size, CDR3 protein, CDR3 DNA. The D gene is left open where the match is weak. Only some rows state a clone size, as once, few, many or a class for expanded clones.

TRBJ2-3,TRBV29-1,TRBD2,-,CSVLASGSTDTQYF,TGCAGCGTTCTTGCTAGCGGAAGCACAGATACGCAGTATTTT
TRBJ1-5,TRBV4-1,TRBD1,-,CASSQEGGGGSNQPQHF,TGCGCCAGCAGCCAAGAAGGGGGCGGGGGTAGCAATCAGCCCCAGCATTTT
TRBJ2-5,TRBV28,TRBD2,-,CASSPTSGVQETQYF,TGTGCCAGCAGTCCGACTAGCGGGGTACAAGAGACCCAGTACTTC
TRBJ2-6,TRBV7-9,-,-,CASSPVIPGANVLTF,TGTGCCAGCAGCCCCGTTATTCCTGGGGCCAACGTCCTGACTTTC
TRBJ2-7,TRBV7-9,TRBD1,-,CASSPPGQGSHEQYF,TGTGCCAGCAGCCCCCCGGGACAGGGGTCCCACGAGCAGTACTTC
TRBJ1-2,TRBV5-4,-,-,CASSFSGEGYGYTF,TGTGCCAGCAGCTTCTCAGGGGAGGGCTATGGCTACACCTTC
TRBJ2-7,TRBV27,TRBD1,-,CASRRGTGGSSDEQYF,TGTGCCAGCAGAAGGGGGACAGGGGGCAGCTCGGACGAGCAGTACTTC
TRBJ2-5,TRBV28,-,-,CASRDSTLQETQYF,TGTGCCAGCAGAGACTCCACCCTCCAAGAGACCCAGTACTTC
TRBJ1-6,TRBV19,-,-,CASSIGRGRSPLHF,TGTGCCAGTAGTATCGGCAGGGGTCGGTCACCCCTCCACTTT
TRBJ1-5,TRBV7-8,-,-,CASSLVGMGNQPQHF,TGTGCCAGCAGCTTAGTGGGTATGGGCAATCAGCCCCAGCATTTT
TRBJ1-2,TRBV25-1,-,-,CASSTWPNYGYTF,TGTGCCAGCAGTACCTGGCCTAACTATGGCTACACCTTC
TRBJ2-1,TRBV2,TRBD2,-,CASSDAAGGPYNEQFF,TGTGCCAGCAGTGACGCTGCGGGAGGTCCCTACAATGAGCAGTTCTTC
TRBJ2-4,TRBV19,-,-,CASSNLEDGLAKNIQYF,TGTGCCAGTAGTAACCTGGAAGACGGTCTAGCCAAAAACATTCAGTACTTC
TRBJ2-2,TRBV4-1,TRBD1,once,CASTPQGAGSTGELFF,TGCGCCAGCACCCCACAGGGGGCAGGGAGTACCGGGGAGCTGTTTTTT
TRBJ2-3,TRBV5-6,-,-,CASSWGSDTQYF,TGTGCCAGCAGTTGGGGGTCGGATACGCAGTATTTT
TRBJ2-7,TRBV2,TRBD1,-,CASSGTRTGQGPEQYF,TGTGCCAGCAGTGGCACCAGGACAGGGCAGGGGCCCGAGCAGTACTTC
TRBJ1-6,TRBV30,-,-,CAWSPASSYNSPLHF,TGTGCCTGGAGCCCAGCAAGCTCCTATAATTCACCCCTCCACTTT
TRBJ2-7,TRBV14,-,-,CASSEQDRYYEQYF,TGTGCCAGCAGCGAACAGGACAGATACTACGAGCAGTACTTC
TRBJ2-5,TRBV27,-,-,CASSLAAQETQYF,TGTGCCAGCAGTTTAGCCGCCCAAGAGACCCAGTACTTC
TRBJ2-3,TRBV19,-,-,CASSIGHRRLPRRDDTQYF,TGTGCCAGTAGTATAGGGCACCGCAGACTACCCCGCAGGGACGATACGCAGTATTTT
TRBJ2-7,TRBV10-2,-,-,CASSDLEQYF,TGCGCCAGCAGTGACCTCGAGCAGTACTTC
TRBJ1-6,TRBV5-6,-,-,CASSWAGLITQNSPLHF,TGTGCCAGCAGCTGGGCCGGCCTTATAACCCAAAATTCACCCCTCCACTTT
TRBJ2-7,TRBV14,-,-,CASSEALGGLPYEQYF,TGTGCCAGCAGCGAAGCCTTAGGGGGGCTTCCCTACGAGCAGTACTTC
TRBJ2-1,TRBV9,-,-,CASSVGIPDEQFF,TGTGCCAGCAGCGTGGGGATCCCCGATGAGCAGTTCTTC
TRBJ2-7,TRBV2,TRBD1,-,CASLYQGANEQYF,TGTGCCAGCCTTTACCAGGGGGCAAACGAGCAGTACTTC
TRBJ2-7,TRBV29-1,-,-,CSVVKGESYEQYF,TGCAGCGTTGTCAAAGGAGAATCCTACGAGCAGTACTTC
TRBJ2-2,TRBV29-1,-,-,CSVADTNTGELFF,TGCAGCGTTGCGGATACTAACACCGGGGAGCTGTTTTTT
TRBJ2-7,TRBV5-1,TRBD1,-,CASSYGQESSYEQYF,TGCGCCAGCAGCTACGGACAGGAGAGCTCCTACGAGCAGTACTTC
TRBJ2-6,TRBV27,-,-,CASSLTLPSGANVLTF,TGTGCCAGCAGTTTAACCCTTCCCTCTGGGGCCAACGTCCTGACTTTC
TRBJ2-7,TRBV5-1,-,once,CASSLVGGAYEQYF,TGCGCCAGCAGCTTGGTCGGAGGAGCCTACGAGCAGTACTTC
TRBJ2-3,TRBV2,TRBD2,-,CASSRGGGDPTDTQYF,TGTGCCAGCAGTCGGGGGGGCGGGGACCCCACAGATACGCAGTATTTT
TRBJ2-3,TRBV5-6,TRBD1,-,CASSSPGTGSYTDTQYF,TGTGCCAGCAGCTCTCCTGGGACAGGGAGCTACACAGATACGCAGTATTTT
TRBJ2-3,TRBV7-2,TRBD2,-,CASSLYLVRGTSDTDTQYF,TGTGCCAGCAGCTTATACCTGGTGAGGGGGACTAGCGACACAGATACGCAGTATTTT
TRBJ1-1,TRBV18,-,-,CASSPYRGDTNTEAFF,TGTGCCAGCTCACCGTATAGGGGCGATACAAACACTGAAGCTTTTTTT
TRBJ2-7,TRBV5-4,-,-,CASSNPRNSYEQYF,TGTGCCAGCAGCAACCCTCGGAACTCCTACGAGCAGTACTTC
TRBJ1-4,TRBV2,TRBD1,-,CASSFPTGLDEKLFF,TGTGCCAGCAGTTTCCCGACAGGGCTGGACGAAAAACTGTTTTTT
TRBJ2-3,TRBV5-4,TRBD2,-,CASSSLAVHGTDTQYF,TGTGCCAGCAGCTCCCTAGCGGTGCATGGTACAGATACGCAGTATTTT
TRBJ2-6,TRBV7-2,TRBD1,-,CASSFGTGGLVGANVLTF,TGTGCCAGCAGCTTCGGGACAGGGGGCCTGGTAGGGGCCAACGTCCTGACTTTC
TRBJ2-2,TRBV7-9,TRBD1,-,CASSTETGGSGELFF,TGTGCCAGCAGCACAGAAACAGGGGGCTCCGGGGAGCTGTTTTTT
TRBJ2-7,TRBV10-2,TRBD1,-,CASSESIWGQGTYEQYF,TGCGCCAGCAGTGAATCAATATGGGGACAGGGTACGTACGAGCAGTACTTC
TRBJ1-6,TRBV6-1,TRBD1,-,CASSDGGQPNSPLHF,TGTGCCAGCAGTGACGGGGGACAGCCCAATTCACCCCTCCACTTT
TRBJ2-7,TRBV6-1,TRBD1,once,CASSEEGTGGYEQYF,TGTGCCAGCAGTGAAGAGGGGACAGGGGGGTACGAGCAGTACTTC
TRBJ2-2,TRBV6-5,TRBD2,-,CASSYASGSETGELFF,TGTGCCAGCAGTTACGCTAGCGGGAGTGAGACCGGGGAGCTGTTTTTT
TRBJ2-1,TRBV6-5,-,-,CASSSGGPYNEQFF,TGTGCCAGCAGCTCCGGGGGCCCCTACAATGAGCAGTTCTTC
TRBJ1-1,TRBV7-9,-,-,CASSLMTEAFF,TGTGCCAGCAGCCTAATGACAGAAGCTTTCTTT
TRBJ1-4,TRBV6-1,-,-,CASNSLPGGNEKLFF,TGTGCCAGCAATTCTCTTCCCGGCGGTAATGAAAAACTGTTTTTT
TRBJ2-1,TRBV6-1,TRBD2,-,CASNKAGSYNEQFF,TGTGCCAGCAATAAAGCGGGAAGCTACAATGAGCAGTTCTTC
TRBJ2-2,TRBV9,-,-,CASSVEGANIGELFF,TGTGCCAGCAGCGTAGAAGGGGCAAACATCGGGGAGCTGTTTTTT
TRBJ2-7,TRBV28,TRBD1,-,CASSFAPGGSYEQYF,TGTGCCAGCAGTTTCGCCCCAGGGGGCTCCTACGAGCAGTACTTC